The rows below give T cell receptor beta chains drawn from one sample of a study of T-cell memory formation after mild COVID-19. TCRdb used MiXCR to reprocess the 5' RACE reads, holding one entry per CDR3 protein. The data hold hundreds of thousands of distinct CDR3 sequences, with 18% observed a single time. The sample consisted of PBMCs or a T cell subset sorted from them (not recorded which). Every receptor here comes from a man aged 18 to 30 who had mild COVID-19 (a few samples of this study predate the infection). Cell type and time point are not known. The CDR3 runs from the conserved cysteine through the conserved F or W. Each record gives: J gene, clone size, V gene, CDR3 protein. Rows give clone size only sometimes, using once, few, many, or a class for an expanded clone.

>TRBJ2-1|NA|TRBV7-8
CASSSPGSYNEQFF
>TRBJ2-2|NA|TRBV7-7
CARNPGTVNTGELFF
>TRBJ1-1|NA|TRBV19
CASSTLVRTEAFF
>TRBJ1-5|few|TRBV19
CASSPQQGRNQPQHF
>TRBJ2-1|NA|TRBV4-2
CASSQVAGETPEQFF
>TRBJ2-3|few|TRBV5-1
CASAPRGDFTDTQYF
>TRBJ2-3|once|TRBV7-2
CASSLRASGALDTQYF
>TRBJ2-7|few|TRBV20-1
CSAKRFSYEQYF
>TRBJ2-7|NA|TRBV5-1
CASSLGVNSGYEQYF
>TRBJ2-7|few|TRBV4-2
CASSQGTGLGDEQYF
>TRBJ2-1|NA|TRBV27
CASSFVIAGDGDEQFF
>TRBJ2-2|few|TRBV6-5
CASRMGQMNTGELFF
>TRBJ2-5|many|TRBV7-2
CASSLDRGTGETQYF
>TRBJ2-3|few|TRBV7-9
CASSLVPGANSKPARPTDTQYF
>TRBJ2-5|few|TRBV4-3
CASSRRQGGETQYF
>TRBJ2-3|NA|TRBV24-1
CATSDLHRGDTQYF
>TRBJ1-5|NA|TRBV6-6
CASRLRGGNQPQHF
>TRBJ2-1|many|TRBV12-3/TRBV12-4
CASSSASEQFF
>TRBJ1-4|NA|TRBV25-1
CASSTQGELINEKLFF
>TRBJ1-1|NA|TRBV4-2
CASSQGDRWTEAFF
>TRBJ2-2|many|TRBV19
CASSITGGRTGELFF
>TRBJ1-2|few|TRBV7-2
CASTLLGTESYGYTF
>TRBJ2-1|NA|TRBV24-1
CATSDAGQGYNEQFF
>TRBJ1-5|NA|TRBV27
CASSYGNGHQPQHF
>TRBJ1-4|NA|TRBV2
CASSLRPLDEKLFF
>TRBJ1-1|many|TRBV5-1
CASSSEVQTTNTEAFF
>TRBJ2-3|few|TRBV12-3/TRBV12-4
CASRYTPGTDTQYF
>TRBJ2-2|NA|TRBV12-3/TRBV12-4
CASRDRGMNTGELFF
>TRBJ1-4|NA|TRBV5-1
CASSLFSNEKLFF
>TRBJ2-2|NA|TRBV20-1
CSAVSGTANTGELFF
>TRBJ1-2|few|TRBV20-1
CSAYAPGQGYGYTF
>TRBJ2-7|NA|TRBV6-2/TRBV6-3
CASTQGQSYEQYF
>TRBJ2-5|NA|TRBV20-1
CSARPRGLPETQYF
>TRBJ2-3|NA|TRBV18
CASSPLVGGSTDTQYF
>TRBJ1-2|NA|TRBV28
CAARGNYGYTF
>TRBJ1-1|NA|TRBV7-9
CASSSLQGTNTEAFF
>TRBJ2-2|NA|TRBV24-1
CATSGPRLAGGTNTGELFF
>TRBJ2-7|NA|TRBV7-2
CASSLVGSLSSYEQYF
>TRBJ1-1|few|TRBV18
CASSEQGMAEAFF
>TRBJ2-1|NA|TRBV6-4
CASSPTSGGDNEQFF
>TRBJ1-6|NA|TRBV7-9
CASSSGQVNSPLHF
>TRBJ2-3|NA|TRBV15
CATSSRGPGTDTQYF
>TRBJ1-1|few|TRBV6-1
CASSGKGNTEAFF
>TRBJ1-2|few|TRBV19
CASTASDRLYGYTF
>TRBJ2-6|many|TRBV27
CASSHYTTGANVLTF
>TRBJ1-5|NA|TRBV6-2/TRBV6-3
CASSYRQGNQPQHF
>TRBJ1-1|NA|TRBV7-2
CASSFLGGPEAFF
>TRBJ2-2|NA|TRBV4-3
CASSHYRGPGELFF
>TRBJ2-1|NA|TRBV30
CAWRGSDREQFF
>TRBJ1-3|few|TRBV7-2
CASSLMGGLNTIYF
>TRBJ2-5|many|TRBV7-2
CASRAGNWETQYF
>TRBJ1-6|NA|TRBV7-8
CASTTAVGSPLHF
>TRBJ2-7|NA|TRBV15
CATSRRGQGRILERYF
>TRBJ2-3|NA|TRBV10-3
CAINPTSEDTQYF